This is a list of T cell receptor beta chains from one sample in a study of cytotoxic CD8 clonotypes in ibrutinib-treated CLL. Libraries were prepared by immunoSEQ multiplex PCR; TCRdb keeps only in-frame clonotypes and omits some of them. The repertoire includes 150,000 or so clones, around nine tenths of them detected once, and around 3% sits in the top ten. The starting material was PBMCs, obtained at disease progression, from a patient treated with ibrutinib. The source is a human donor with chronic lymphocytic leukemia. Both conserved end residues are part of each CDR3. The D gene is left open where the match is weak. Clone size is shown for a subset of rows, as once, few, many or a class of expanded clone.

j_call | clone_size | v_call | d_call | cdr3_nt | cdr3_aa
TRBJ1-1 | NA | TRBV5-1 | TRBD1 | TGCGCCAGCAGCGAAGAGACAGGGTTCACTGAAGCTTTCTTT | CASSEETGFTEAFF
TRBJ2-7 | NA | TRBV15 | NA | TGTGCCACCAGCAGAGATAAGAGCCCCTTGGCCGAGCAGTACTTC | CATSRDKSPLAEQYF
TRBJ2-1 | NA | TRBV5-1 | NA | TGCGCCAGCAGCTTGGTGGCGTTGGCCGGGGCCAATGAGCAGTTCTTC | CASSLVALAGANEQFF
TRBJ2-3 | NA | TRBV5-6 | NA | TGTGCCAGCAGCTTAGGGAGTGGGGCAGATACGCAGTATTTT | CASSLGSGADTQYF
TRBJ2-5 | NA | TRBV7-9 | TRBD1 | TGTGCCAGCGGCCGGTGGGACAGGGGGGGAGAGACCCAGTACTTC | CASGRWDRGGETQYF
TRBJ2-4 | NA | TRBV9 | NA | TGTGCCAGCAGCCCACCGCCAGGGGCCAAAAACATTCAGTACTTC | CASSPPPGAKNIQYF
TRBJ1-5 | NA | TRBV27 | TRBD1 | TGTGCCAGCAGTTTGGGGGGACAGAGCTATCAGCCCCAGCATTTT | CASSLGGQSYQPQHF
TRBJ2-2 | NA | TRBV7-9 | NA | TGTGCCAGCAGCCGGGCAGGCGACACCGGGGAGCTGTTTTTT | CASSRAGDTGELFF
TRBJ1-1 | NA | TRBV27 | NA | TGTGCCAGCAGTTTATCGCGCAGGGAAGGTTGGCCTGAAGCTTTCTTT | CASSLSRREGWPEAFF
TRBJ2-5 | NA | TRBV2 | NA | TGTGCCAGCAGTGATCGGTTCACTGTTCAAGAGACCCAGTACTTC | CASSDRFTVQETQYF
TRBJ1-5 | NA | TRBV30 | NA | TGTGCCTGGAGTGTACCCCAGAGATTCAATCAGCCCCAGCATTTT | CAWSVPQRFNQPQHF
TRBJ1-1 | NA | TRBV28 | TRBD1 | TGTGCCACCGATCTACAGGGGAAAGCTTTCTTT | CATDLQGKAFF
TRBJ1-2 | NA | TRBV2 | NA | TGTGCCAGCAGTGTTGGCAGCTTGGGACCCAACTATGGCTACACCTTC | CASSVGSLGPNYGYTF
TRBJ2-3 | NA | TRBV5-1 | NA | TGCGCCAGCAGTGGGTCCGGGCCAGATACGCAGTATTTT | CASSGSGPDTQYF
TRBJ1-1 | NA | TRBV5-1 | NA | TGCGCCAGCAGGATCTTCGAGGGTGGGACTGAAGCTTTCTTT | CASRIFEGGTEAFF
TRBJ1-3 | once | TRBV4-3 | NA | TGCGCCAGCAGCCCAGGTTCGTCTGGAAACACCATATATTTT | CASSPGSSGNTIYF
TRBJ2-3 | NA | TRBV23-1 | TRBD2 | TGCGCCAGCAGTCATCCCGGGCTAGCGGGTGAGCTCACAGATACGCAGTATTTT | CASSHPGLAGELTDTQYF
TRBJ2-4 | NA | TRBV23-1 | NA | TGCGCCAGCAGTCAAAAAGGAAACATTCAGTACTTC | CASSQKGNIQYF
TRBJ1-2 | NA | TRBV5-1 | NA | TGCGCCAGCAGCTTGGACAGGGCCTCATATGGCTACACCTTC | CASSLDRASYGYTF
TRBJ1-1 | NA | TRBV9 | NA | TGTGCCAGCAGCGTAGGGAAGCGGAACACTGAAGCTTTCTTT | CASSVGKRNTEAFF
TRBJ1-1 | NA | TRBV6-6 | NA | TGTGCCAGCAGTTCTGGGGGCCCGACTGAAGCTTTCTTT | CASSSGGPTEAFF
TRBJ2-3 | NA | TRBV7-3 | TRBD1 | TGTGCCAGCAGGATCGGGACAGGGGGGGATACGCAGTATTTT | CASRIGTGGDTQYF
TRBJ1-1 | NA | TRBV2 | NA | TGTGCCAGAAGAAAGGAGGGGAACACTGAAGCTTTCTTT | CARRKEGNTEAFF
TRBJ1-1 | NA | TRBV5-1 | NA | TGCGCCAGCAGCTTACTCGGTCGGAACACTGAAGCTTTCTTT | CASSLLGRNTEAFF
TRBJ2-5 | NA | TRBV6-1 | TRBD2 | TGTGCCAGCAGTGAATCCGGGACTAGCGGGAGGGCCAAGTACTTC | CASSESGTSGRAKYF
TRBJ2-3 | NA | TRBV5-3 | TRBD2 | TGTGCCAGAAGCTTGGGGGTTACCGGGACTAGCGGGAGCCCAGATACGCAGTATTTT | CARSLGVTGTSGSPDTQYF
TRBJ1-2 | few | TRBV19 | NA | TGTGCCAGTACCAAGGTGGAGGGATATGGCTACACCTTC | CASTKVEGYGYTF
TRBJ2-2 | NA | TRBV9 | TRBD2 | TGTGCCAGCAGCGTAGAACTAGCGGGAGTTGCCGGGGAGCTGTTTTTT | CASSVELAGVAGELFF
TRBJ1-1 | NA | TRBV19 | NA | TGTGCCAGTAGTATCATAGAGGGAACTGAAGCTTTCTTT | CASSIIEGTEAFF
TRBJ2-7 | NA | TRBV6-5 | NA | TGTGCCAGCAGGACGACCGCGGGCGAGCAGTACTTC | CASRTTAGEQYF
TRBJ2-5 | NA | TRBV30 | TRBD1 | TGTGCCTGGAACAGACAGGGGAGGGAGACCCAGTACTTC | CAWNRQGRETQYF
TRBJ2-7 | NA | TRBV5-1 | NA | TGCGCCAGCAGCCTATCGTTCGGGGGCTACGAGCAGTACTTC | CASSLSFGGYEQYF
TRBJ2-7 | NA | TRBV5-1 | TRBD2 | TGCGCCAGCAGCTACAGCGGGGCACTTTCCTACGAGCAGTACTTC | CASSYSGALSYEQYF
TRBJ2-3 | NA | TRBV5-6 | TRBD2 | TGTGCCAGCAGCTACCTGACTAGCGGGGGAGTCACAGATACGCAGTATTTT | CASSYLTSGGVTDTQYF
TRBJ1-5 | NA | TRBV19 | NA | TGTGCCAGTCACCGGGAGGGGGAACCCCGTCAGCCCCAGCATTTT | CASHREGEPRQPQHF
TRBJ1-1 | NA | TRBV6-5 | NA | TGTGCCAGCAGTTACTCGACTCGAGGGAACACTGAAGCTTTCTTT | CASSYSTRGNTEAFF
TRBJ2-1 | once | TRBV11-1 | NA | TGTGCCAGCAGCTTTGTAGCGAGGAGCACCTACAATGAGCAGTTCTTC | CASSFVARSTYNEQFF
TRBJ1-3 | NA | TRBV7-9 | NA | TGTGCCAGCAGCTTAGTGTCTCACAGAGAGGCCGCTGGAAACACCATATATTTT | CASSLVSHREAAGNTIYF
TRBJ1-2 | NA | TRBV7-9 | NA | TGTGCCAGCAGCCGCCCGGTGGGGGCCCCCTACTATGGCTACACCTTC | CASSRPVGAPYYGYTF
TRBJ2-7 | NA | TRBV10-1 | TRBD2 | TGCGCCAGCAGTGAGTCTGTGGGGACTAGGGCCTACGAGCAGTACTTC | CASSESVGTRAYEQYF
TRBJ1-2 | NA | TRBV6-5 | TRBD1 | TGTGCCAGCAGTCCCACGGGACAGAACTATGGCTACACCTTC | CASSPTGQNYGYTF
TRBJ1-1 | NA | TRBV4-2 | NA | TGTGCCAGCAGCCAAGATCGGTGGGGCGCTGAAGCTTTCTTT | CASSQDRWGAEAFF
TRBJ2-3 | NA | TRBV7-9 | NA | TGTGCCAGCAGGGAGTTTCAGCGCACAGATACGCAGTATTTT | CASREFQRTDTQYF
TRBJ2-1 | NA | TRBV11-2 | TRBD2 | TGTGCCAGCAGCTTATTCGGACTAGCGGGAGAGGGTGAGCAGTTCTTC | CASSLFGLAGEGEQFF
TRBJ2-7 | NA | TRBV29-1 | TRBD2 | TGCAGCGTAGCGGGAGGTGGCCCCTACGAGCAGTACTTC | CSVAGGGPYEQYF
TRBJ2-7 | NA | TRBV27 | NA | TGTGCCAGCAGTTTGACACTGACCTACGAGCAGTACTTC | CASSLTLTYEQYF
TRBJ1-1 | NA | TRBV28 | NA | TGTGCCAGCAGTTTATTCTTTCTTAGGAGTCGGTCTGAAGCTTTCTTT | CASSLFFLRSRSEAFF
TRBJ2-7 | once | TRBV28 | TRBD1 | TGTGCCAGCAGTCTCCTTGATGGGACAGGGATCTACGAGCAGTACTTC | CASSLLDGTGIYEQYF